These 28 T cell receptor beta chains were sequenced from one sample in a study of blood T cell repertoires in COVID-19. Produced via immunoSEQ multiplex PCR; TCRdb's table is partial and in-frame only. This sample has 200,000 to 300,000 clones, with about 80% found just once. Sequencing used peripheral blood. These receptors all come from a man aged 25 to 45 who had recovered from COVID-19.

CDR3 sequence (DNA): TGTGCCAGTAGTATCAACAGGGAGATCACCGGGGAGCTGTTTTTT. Its translation is CASSINREITGELFF. The chain carries TRBV19 and TRBJ2-2; a possible D gene is TRBD1 (6 bases). Germline-derived CDR1 and CDR2 are LNHDA and SQIVND (reference sequence). This CDR3 is built from 15 residues. Trimming left V 3 bases short and J 4 bases short, with 12 bases between.

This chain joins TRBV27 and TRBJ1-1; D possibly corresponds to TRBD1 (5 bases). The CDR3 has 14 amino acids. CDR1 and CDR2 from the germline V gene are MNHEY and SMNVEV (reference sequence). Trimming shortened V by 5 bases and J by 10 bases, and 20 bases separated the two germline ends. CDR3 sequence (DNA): TGTGCCAGCAGTACTCGACCCAGGGATCCCGTAGCTTTCTTT. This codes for CASSTRPRDPVAFF.

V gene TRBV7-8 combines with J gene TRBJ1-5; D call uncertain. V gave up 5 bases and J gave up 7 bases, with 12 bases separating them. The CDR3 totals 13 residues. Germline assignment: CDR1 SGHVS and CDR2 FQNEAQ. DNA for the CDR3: TGTGCCAGCAGCGGGAGAAGTTCACAGCCCCAGCATTTT. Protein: CASSGRSSQPQHF.

Here the CDR3 reads CASSQPVLDRWSNQPQHF. The CDR3 DNA reads TGTGCCAGCAGCCAGCCGGTATTAGACAGGTGGAGCAATCAGCCCCAGCATTTT. The gene calls are TRBV3-1 (or the pseudogene TRBV3-2) and TRBJ1-5; D might be TRBD1 (6 bases). Trimming removed 3 bases from V and 1 base from J, with 19 bases in between. Germline values: CDR1 LGHDT, CDR2 YNNKEL (reference sequence). The CDR3 has 18 residues.

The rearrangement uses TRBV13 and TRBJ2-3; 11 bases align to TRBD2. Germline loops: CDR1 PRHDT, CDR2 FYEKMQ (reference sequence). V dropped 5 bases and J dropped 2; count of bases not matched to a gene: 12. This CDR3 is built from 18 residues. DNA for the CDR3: TGTGCCAGCAGCCCGGTGACTAGCGGGGTATTACTCACAGATACGCAGTATTTT. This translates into CASSPVTSGVLLTDTQYF.

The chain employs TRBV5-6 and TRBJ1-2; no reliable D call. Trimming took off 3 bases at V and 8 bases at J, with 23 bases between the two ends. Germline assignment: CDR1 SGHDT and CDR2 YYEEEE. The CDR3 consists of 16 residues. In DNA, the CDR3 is TGTGCCAGCAGCTCGAGGACGGTAAAAGGACTGGGAGGCTACACCTTC. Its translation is CASSSRTVKGLGGYTF.

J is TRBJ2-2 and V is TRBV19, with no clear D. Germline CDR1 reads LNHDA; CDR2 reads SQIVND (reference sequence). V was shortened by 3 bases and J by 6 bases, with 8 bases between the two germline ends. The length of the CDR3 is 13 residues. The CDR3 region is CASSIGEAGELFF. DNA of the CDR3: TGTGCCAGTAGTATCGGAGAAGCCGGGGAGCTGTTTTTT.

The CDR3 DNA sequence: TGTGCCAGCAGCTCTTCTCCTAGCGGGGGGATGACCGGGGAGCTGTTTTTT. Amino acids: CASSSSPSGGMTGELFF. The rearrangement joins TRBV7-6 to TRBJ2-2; 11 positions agree with TRBD2. J was trimmed by 5 bases and V by 4 bases; bases with no gene match: 9. From germline, CDR1 is SGHVS and CDR2 FNYEAQ. The CDR3 is made up of 17 amino acids.

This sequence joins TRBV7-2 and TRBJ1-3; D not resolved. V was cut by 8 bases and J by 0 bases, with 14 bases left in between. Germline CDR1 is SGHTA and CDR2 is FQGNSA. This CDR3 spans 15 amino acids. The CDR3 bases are TGTGCCAGCCCGGTCGGAGTCCGCTCTGGAAACACCATATATTTT. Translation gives CASPVGVRSGNTIYF. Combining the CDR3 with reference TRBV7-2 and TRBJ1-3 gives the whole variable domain GAGVSQSPSNKVTEKGKDVELRCDPISGHTALYWYRQSLGQGLEFLIYFQGNSAPDKSGLPSDRFSAERTGGSVSTLTIQRTQQEDSAVYLCASPVGVRSGNTIYFGEGSWLTVV.

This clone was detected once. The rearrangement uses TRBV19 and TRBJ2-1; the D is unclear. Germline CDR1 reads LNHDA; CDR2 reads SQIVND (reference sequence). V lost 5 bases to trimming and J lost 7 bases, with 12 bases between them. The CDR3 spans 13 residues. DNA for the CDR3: TGTGCCAGTAGTTCCCGACGGGTGAATGAGCAGTTCTTC. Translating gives CASSSRRVNEQFF.

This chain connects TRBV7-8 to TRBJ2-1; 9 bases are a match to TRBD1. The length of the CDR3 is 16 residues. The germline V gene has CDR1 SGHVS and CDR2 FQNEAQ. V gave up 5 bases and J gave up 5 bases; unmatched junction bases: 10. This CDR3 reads CASSRAPGQGNNEQFF. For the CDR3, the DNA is TGTGCCAGCAGCCGAGCTCCGGGACAGGGAAACAATGAGCAGTTCTTC. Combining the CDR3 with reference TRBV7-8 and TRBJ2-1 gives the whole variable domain GAGVSQSPRYKVAKRGQDVALRCDPISGHVSLFWYQQALGQGPEFLTYFQNEAQLDKSGLPSDRFFAERPEGSVSTLKIQRTQQEDSAVYLCASSRAPGQGNNEQFFGPGTRLTVL.

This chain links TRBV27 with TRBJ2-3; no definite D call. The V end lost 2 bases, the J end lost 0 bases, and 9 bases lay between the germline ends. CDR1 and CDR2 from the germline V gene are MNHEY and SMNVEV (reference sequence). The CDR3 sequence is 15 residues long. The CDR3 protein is CASSLLVGSTDTQYF. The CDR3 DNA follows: TGTGCCAGCAGTTTACTGGTGGGCAGCACAGATACGCAGTATTTT.

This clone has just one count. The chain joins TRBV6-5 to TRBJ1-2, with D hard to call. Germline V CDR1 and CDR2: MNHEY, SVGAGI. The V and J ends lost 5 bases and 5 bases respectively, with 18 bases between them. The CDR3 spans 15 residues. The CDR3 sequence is CASSLAWATGYGYTF. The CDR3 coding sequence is TGTGCCAGCAGTCTCGCGTGGGCTACTGGATATGGCTACACCTTC.

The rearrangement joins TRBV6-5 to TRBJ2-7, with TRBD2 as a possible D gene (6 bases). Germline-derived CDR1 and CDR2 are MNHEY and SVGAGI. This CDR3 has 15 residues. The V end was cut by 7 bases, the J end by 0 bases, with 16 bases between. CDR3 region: CASNLFSGPSYEQYV. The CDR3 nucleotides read TGTGCCAGCAACCTGTTTAGCGGACCCTCCTACGAGCAGTACGTC.

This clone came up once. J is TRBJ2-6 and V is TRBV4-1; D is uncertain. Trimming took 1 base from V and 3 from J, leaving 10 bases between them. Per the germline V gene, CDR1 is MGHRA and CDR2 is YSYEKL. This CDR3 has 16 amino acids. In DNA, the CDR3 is TGCGCCAGCAGCCAAGTTGAGATCGGTGGGGCCAACGTCCTGACTTTC. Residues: CASSQVEIGGANVLTF.

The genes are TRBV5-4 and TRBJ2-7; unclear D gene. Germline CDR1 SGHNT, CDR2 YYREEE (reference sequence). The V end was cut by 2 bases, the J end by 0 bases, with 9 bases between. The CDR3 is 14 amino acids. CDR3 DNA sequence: TGTGCCAGCAGCTTAAGCGCTTACTCCTACGAGCAGTACTTC. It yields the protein CASSLSAYSYEQYF.

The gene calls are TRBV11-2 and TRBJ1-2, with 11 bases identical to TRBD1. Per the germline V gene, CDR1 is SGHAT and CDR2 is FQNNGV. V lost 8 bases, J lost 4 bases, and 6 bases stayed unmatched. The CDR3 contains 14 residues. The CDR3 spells CASRTGTGGYGYTF. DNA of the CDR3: TGTGCCAGCCGCACCGGGACAGGGGGCTATGGCTACACCTTC.

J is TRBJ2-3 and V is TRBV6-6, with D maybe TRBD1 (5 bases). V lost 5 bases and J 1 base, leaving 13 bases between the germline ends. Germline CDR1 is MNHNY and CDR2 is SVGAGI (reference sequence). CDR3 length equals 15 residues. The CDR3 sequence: CASSRALQGTDTQYF. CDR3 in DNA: TGTGCCAGCAGTCGCGCCCTACAGGGCACAGATACGCAGTATTTT.

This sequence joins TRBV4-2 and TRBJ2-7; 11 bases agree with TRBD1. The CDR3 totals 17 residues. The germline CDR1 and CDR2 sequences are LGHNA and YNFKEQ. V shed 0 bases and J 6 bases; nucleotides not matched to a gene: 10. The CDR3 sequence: CASSQEGSGTGGREQYF. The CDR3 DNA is TGTGCCAGCAGCCAAGAGGGGTCGGGGACAGGGGGGCGCGAGCAGTACTTC.

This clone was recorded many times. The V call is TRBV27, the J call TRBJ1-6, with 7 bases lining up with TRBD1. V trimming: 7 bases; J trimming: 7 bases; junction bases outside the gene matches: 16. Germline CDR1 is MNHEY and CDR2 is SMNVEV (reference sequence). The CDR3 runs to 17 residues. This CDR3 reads CASNNPLRTGSNSPLHF. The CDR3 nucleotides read TGTGCCAGCAATAATCCACTCCGGACAGGTTCGAATTCACCCCTCCACTTT.

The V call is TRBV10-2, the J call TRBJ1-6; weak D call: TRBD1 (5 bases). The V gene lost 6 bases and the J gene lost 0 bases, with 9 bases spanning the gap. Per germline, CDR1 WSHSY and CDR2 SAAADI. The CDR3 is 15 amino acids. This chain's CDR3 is CASRSDSSYNSPLHF. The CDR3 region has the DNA TGCGCCAGCAGGAGCGACAGCTCCTATAATTCACCCCTCCACTTT.

CDR3: CASSREVPRRELFF. CDR3 sequence (DNA): TGTGCCAGCAGCCGAGAGGTCCCCCGGAGGGAGCTGTTTTTT. The V call is TRBV13, the J call TRBJ2-2; D not resolved. The CDR3 is made up of 14 amino acids. Per germline, CDR1 PRHDT and CDR2 FYEKMQ (reference sequence). The V end lost 5 bases, the J end lost 9 bases, and 16 bases lay between the germline ends.

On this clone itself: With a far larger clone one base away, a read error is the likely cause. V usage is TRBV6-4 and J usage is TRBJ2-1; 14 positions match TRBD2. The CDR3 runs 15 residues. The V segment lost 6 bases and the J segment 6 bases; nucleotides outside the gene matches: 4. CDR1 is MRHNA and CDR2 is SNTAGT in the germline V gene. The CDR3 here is CASRETSGGANEQFF. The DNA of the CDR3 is TGTGCCAGCAGGGAGACTAGCGGGGGGGCCAATGAGCAGTTCTTC.

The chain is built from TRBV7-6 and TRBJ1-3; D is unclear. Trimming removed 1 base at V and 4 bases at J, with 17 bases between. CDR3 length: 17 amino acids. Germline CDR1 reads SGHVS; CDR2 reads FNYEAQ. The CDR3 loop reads CASSLDPSARSGNTIYF. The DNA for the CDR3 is TGTGCCAGCAGCTTAGATCCTTCAGCGAGGTCCGGAAACACCATATATTTT.

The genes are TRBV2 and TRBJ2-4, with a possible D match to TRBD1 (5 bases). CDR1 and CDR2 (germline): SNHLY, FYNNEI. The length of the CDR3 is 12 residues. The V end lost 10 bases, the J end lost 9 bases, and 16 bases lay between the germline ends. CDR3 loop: CAMSTAVSIQYF. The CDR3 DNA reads TGTGCCATGTCGACAGCTGTAAGCATTCAGTACTTC.

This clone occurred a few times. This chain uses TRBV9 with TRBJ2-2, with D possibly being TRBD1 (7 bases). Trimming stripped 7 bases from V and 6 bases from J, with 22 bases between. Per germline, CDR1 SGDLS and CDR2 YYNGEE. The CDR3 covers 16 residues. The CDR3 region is CASVGGTGDGSGELFF. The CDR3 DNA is TGTGCCAGCGTGGGGGGAACAGGGGATGGCTCCGGGGAGCTGTTTTTT.

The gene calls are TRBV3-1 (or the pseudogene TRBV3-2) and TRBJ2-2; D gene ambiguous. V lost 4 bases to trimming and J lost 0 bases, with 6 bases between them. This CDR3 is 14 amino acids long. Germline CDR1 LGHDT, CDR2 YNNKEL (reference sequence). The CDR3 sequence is CASSRGPNTGELFF. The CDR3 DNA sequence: TGTGCCAGCAGCCGCGGTCCGAACACCGGGGAGCTGTTTTTT.

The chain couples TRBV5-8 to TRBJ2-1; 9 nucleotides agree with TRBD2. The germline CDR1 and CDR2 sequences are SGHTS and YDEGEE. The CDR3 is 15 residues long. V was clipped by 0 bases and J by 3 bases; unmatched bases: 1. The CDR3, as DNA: TGTGCCAGCAGCTTGGGACTAGCGGACTACAATGAGCAGTTCTTC. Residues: CASSLGLADYNEQFF.